The next 21 T cell receptor beta chains were all read from a single sample in a study of beta chain features in type 1 diabetes. Since all of the isolated RNA was reverse transcribed, expressed TCRB transcripts were what got sequenced. The data were produced by immunoSEQ multiplex PCR, yet TCRdb's version contains in-frame clones alone and is incomplete. The profile covers 120,000 to 150,000 clones, with more than 9% appearing a single time and 1.3% taken by the ten largest. Sequencing used naive CD4+ T cells from blood. These receptors all come from a man aged 18 to 30 in good health.

This clone was observed at least ten times. J is TRBJ1-5 and V is TRBV7-9; D might be TRBD1 (5 bases). The CDR3 sequence is 12 residues long. V shed 8 bases and J shed 8 bases, with 13 bases lying between them. Germline CDR1 SEHNR, CDR2 FQNEAQ (reference sequence). The CDR3 sequence: CASHRGMEPQHF. The CDR3 DNA is TGTGCCAGCCACCGGGGGATGGAGCCCCAGCATTTT.

This chain links TRBV4-1 with TRBJ2-3; the D is unclear. V was shortened by 1 base and J by 6 bases, with 2 bases between the two germline ends. Germline V gives CDR1 MGHRA, CDR2 YSYEKL. The CDR3 consists of 11 residues. CDR3 nucleotides: TGCGCCAGCAGCCAAGCTGATACGCAGTATTTT. This gives the protein CASSQADTQYF.

This clone was detected ten times or more. This chain links TRBV14 with TRBJ1-2; D may be TRBD1 (6 bases). Deletions cut 6 bases from V and 3 bases from J, with 11 bases between. The CDR3 sequence is 13 residues long. CDR1 and CDR2 (germline): SGHDN, FVKESK. The CDR3 spells CASSEGEDYGYTF. The DNA for the CDR3 is TGTGCCAGCAGTGAGGGGGAAGACTATGGCTACACCTTC.

The J gene is TRBJ1-5, the V gene TRBV18; D call uncertain. The CDR3 is 14 residues long. CDR1 KGHSH and CDR2 LQKENI come from the germline V gene. V lost 1 base and J lost 2, with 6 bases in between. CDR3 region: CASSPLAGNQPQHF. CDR3 nucleotides: TGTGCCAGCTCACCACTGGCGGGCAATCAGCCCCAGCATTTT.

This clone has a handful of counts. This sequence joins TRBV6-5 and TRBJ2-7; 9 bases are shared with TRBD2. The CDR3 runs 15 residues. CDR1 is MNHEY, CDR2 SVGAGI, per germline. Trimming took 2 bases from V and 3 from J; bases not matched to a gene: 5. DNA of the CDR3: TGTGCCAGCAGTTACCTTGGACTAGCGAACTACGAGCAGTACTTC. Amino acid sequence: CASSYLGLANYEQYF.

Worth noting for this clone: One end of the junction fails to match germline, which may point to a read error. The genes are TRBV6-5 and TRBJ1-6; 9 positions match TRBD1. Germline V gene sequence: CDR1 MNHEY, CDR2 SVGAGI. CDR3 length: 14 residues. DNA for the CDR3: TGCGCCAGCTCTTGGGACAGGGCCGATTCACCCCTCCACTTT. Amino acid sequence: CASSWDRADSPLHF.

This clone was detected a few times. V is TRBV7-5 and J is TRBJ2-7; the table names TRBD1, a call not compared with the DNA. TRBV7-5 represents a pseudogene. There are 8 residues in the CDR3. The CDR3 protein is CTPYEQYF. CDR3 nucleotide sequence: TGTACACCCTACGAGCAGTACTTC.

This sequence joins TRBV27 and TRBJ1-2, with 9 bases that match TRBD1. Germline CDR1 is MNHEY and CDR2 is SMNVEV (reference sequence). The CDR3 loop spans 15 amino acids. Losses at the gene ends were 5 bases for V and 4 bases for J; bases not matched to a gene: 8. CDR3 protein: CASSPRQGGGYGYTF. The DNA for the CDR3 is TGTGCCAGCAGTCCCCGACAGGGGGGAGGCTATGGCTACACCTTC.

This clone has just a few counts. This chain joins TRBV5-1 and TRBJ2-1; TRBD2 agrees at 10 bases. Germline values: CDR1 SGHRS, CDR2 YFSETQ. The CDR3 is made up of 14 amino acids. V gave up 4 bases and J gave up 7 bases; unmatched junction bases: 5. This CDR3 reads CASSALAGPNEQFF. CDR3 DNA: TGCGCCAGCAGCGCACTAGCGGGACCTAATGAGCAGTTCTTC.

This clone was found a few times. The J gene is TRBJ2-3, the V gene TRBV5-1; tentatively, D is TRBD2 (5 bases). Looked up from germline, CDR1 is SGHRS and CDR2 is YFSETQ. The V gene lost 1 base and the J gene lost 4 bases, with 13 bases spanning the gap. This CDR3 spans 15 amino acids. CDR3 DNA sequence: TGCGCCAGCAGCTTGCAAGGCGGGCCCCCAGATACGCAGTATTTT. This translates into CASSLQGGPPDTQYF. Looking up the rest from reference TRBV5-1 and TRBJ2-3 gives the full variable domain: KAGVTQTPRYLIKTRGQQVTLSCSPISGHRSVSWYQQTPGQGLQFLFEYFSETQRNKGNFPGRFSGRQFSNSRSEMNVSTLELGDSALYLCASSLQGGPPDTQYFGPGTRLTVL.

The chain links TRBV5-5 to TRBJ2-3, with D unclear. Trimming took 4 bases from V and 2 from J, leaving 8 bases between them. CDR3 length equals 13 residues. The germline V gene has CDR1 SGHKS and CDR2 YYEKEE (reference sequence). The CDR3 DNA follows: TGTGCCAGCAGCCCAGGCATCACAGATACGCAGTATTTT. Amino acid sequence: CASSPGITDTQYF. Full variable domain (remainder filled in from reference TRBV5-5 and TRBJ2-3): DAGVTQSPTHLIKTRGQQVTLRCSPISGHKSVSWYQQVLGQGPQFIFQYYEKEERGRGNFPDRFSARQFPNYSSELNVNALLLGDSALYLCASSPGITDTQYFGPGTRLTVL.

This chain uses TRBV30 with TRBJ1-5; the match to TRBD1 covers 8 bases. With V trimmed by 3 bases and J by 2 bases, 3 bases remained unmatched. CDR3 length equals 14 residues. CDR1 is GTSNPN and CDR2 is SVGIG in the germline V gene (reference sequence). The CDR3 protein is CAWSLTGGNQPQHF. CDR3 nucleotides: TGTGCCTGGAGCTTGACAGGGGGCAATCAGCCCCAGCATTTT.

The J gene is TRBJ1-2, the V gene TRBV5-6, with 12 bases aligning to TRBD1. Germline values: CDR1 SGHDT, CDR2 YYEEEE. V was clipped by 1 base and J by 8 bases; unmatched bases: 15. CDR3 length: 18 amino acids. CDR3 coding DNA: TGTGCCAGCAGCTTGCTTCCAACCGGGACAGGGGGCGATTACGGCTACACCTTC. Translation: CASSLLPTGTGGDYGYTF. The full variable domain, its missing parts supplied by reference TRBV5-6 and TRBJ1-2, is DAGVTQSPTHLIKTRGQQVTLRCSPKSGHDTVSWYQQALGQGPQFIFQYYEEEERQRGNFPDRFSGHQFPNYSSELNVNALLLGDSALYLCASSLLPTGTGGDYGYTFGSGTRLTVV.

This clone has more than one count but fewer than ten. The chain carries TRBV18 and TRBJ1-3; tentatively, D is TRBD1 (6 bases). The CDR3 is 15 amino acids. Germline CDR1 reads KGHSH; CDR2 reads LQKENI. The V end lost 2 bases, the J end lost 6 bases, and 14 bases lay between the germline ends. As DNA, the CDR3 is TGTGCCAGCTCACCAACAGGGACCGTGGAAAACACCATATATTTT. Translated, it gives CASSPTGTVENTIYF.

This chain connects TRBV7-2 to TRBJ2-5; no definite D call. The CDR3 runs to 15 residues. V lost 2 bases to trimming and J lost 5 bases, with 15 bases between them. Per germline, CDR1 SGHTA and CDR2 FQGNSA. In DNA form, the CDR3 reads TGTGCCAGCAGCTTAATGGTAGCTCTTCCTGAGACCCAGTACTTC. Its translation is CASSLMVALPETQYF.

CDR3 nucleotides: TGTGCCAGCTCACCGCGTAGCGGGGGATCACAAGAGACCCAGTACTTC. It is translated as CASSPRSGGSQETQYF. The J gene is TRBJ2-5, the V gene TRBV18; 9 nucleotides match TRBD2. The germline gives CDR1 KGHSH, CDR2 LQKENI. V lost 3 bases to trimming and J lost 2 bases; unmatched junction nucleotides: 7. The CDR3 totals 16 residues.

This rearrangement joins TRBV7-9 to TRBJ1-2, with D tentatively TRBD1 (5 bases). Trimming shortened V by 0 bases and J by 6 bases, and 11 bases separated the two germline ends. Germline values: CDR1 SEHNR, CDR2 FQNEAQ (reference sequence). The CDR3 contains 14 residues. CDR3 amino acids: CASSLAGREHGYTF. In DNA, the CDR3 is TGTGCCAGCAGCTTAGCGGGCAGGGAACATGGCTACACCTTC.

This clone was found a few times. The chain uses TRBV18 and TRBJ1-1, with 11 bases aligning to TRBD1. Germline V gene sequence: CDR1 KGHSH, CDR2 LQKENI. This CDR3 has 16 residues. Trimming cost V 3 bases and J 4 bases; bases outside gene matches: 7. CDR3 nucleotide sequence: TGTGCCAGCTCACCCCAAACCGGGACAGGGGGCACTGAAGCTTTCTTT. It specifies CASSPQTGTGGTEAFF.

The genes are TRBV5-1 and TRBJ2-7, with a weak D call TRBD1 (6 bases). Germline lookup yields CDR1 SGHRS and CDR2 YFSETQ. The CDR3 length is 13 residues. Between the trimmed V and J ends, which lost 2 bases and 3 bases, there was a span of 9 bases. The CDR3 region is CASSFRTDYEQYF. Written as DNA, the CDR3 is TGCGCCAGCAGCTTCCGGACAGACTACGAGCAGTACTTC.

This clone was detected only a few times. V and J are TRBV5-4 and TRBJ2-1, with a weak D call TRBD2 (5 bases). The V gene's germline CDR1 is SGHNT and CDR2 YYREEE (reference sequence). CDR3 length equals 17 residues. Trimming left V 0 bases short and J 9 bases short, with 22 bases between. DNA for the CDR3: TGTGCCAGCAGCTTGGCGGTTGGTAGCGAGGGTCGGGGTGAGCAGTTCTTC. Residues: CASSLAVGSEGRGEQFF.

This clone was observed a few times. V and J are TRBV6-5 and TRBJ2-5; a weak D match, TRBD2 (6 bases). CDR1 is MNHEY, CDR2 SVGAGI, per germline. Between the trimmed V and J ends, which lost 5 bases and 0 bases, there was a span of 10 bases. This CDR3 is 14 amino acids long. CDR3 sequence (DNA): TGTGCCAGCAGTGGGGGGACGGACCAAGAGACCCAGTACTTC. Translation gives CASSGGTDQETQYF.